This T cell receptor (beta chain) came from a study of early T cells in non-severe SARS-CoV-2 infection. Study observations and caveats: VDJdb matches were skewed toward anti-spike CD8 T cell responses.

Researchers tagged individual cDNA molecules with unique molecular identifiers. MiXCR, run by TCRdb on the 5' RACE reads, gives a single entry per CDR3 protein. The sample has 70,000 to 95,000 distinct CDR3 sequences; roughly 14% are singletons. Comments on this clonotype: Its matching antigen is unknown.

This CDR3 contains 15 residues. The germline V and J ends were trimmed by 4 bases and 2 bases, with 14 bases remaining between them. CDR1 and CDR2 from the germline V gene are SGHTA and FQGTGA. The chain recombines TRBV7-3 with TRBJ2-5; D may be TRBD2 (5 bases). The sequence came from an adult who was a healthcare worker with PCR-confirmed SARS-CoV-2 infection or an uninfected control (not recorded which). The specimen sequenced was whole blood. The CDR3 region has the DNA TGTGCCAGCAGCTCTCGCGCGGGTATGCAAGAGACCCAGTACTTC. It specifies CASSSRAGMQETQYF.